This TCR beta chain was profiled in a study of blood T cell repertoires in COVID-19. Here immunoSEQ multiplex PCR was the method, and the copy in TCRdb shows in-frame clones only, minus some. The sample holds 25,000 to 35,000 clones, 84% seen once. Looked up from germline, CDR1 is LGHDT and CDR2 is YNNKEL (reference sequence). CDR3 length: 13 amino acids. The V gene lost 2 bases and the J gene lost 10 bases, with 9 bases spanning the gap. The chain uses TRBV3-1 (or the pseudogene TRBV3-2) and TRBJ1-6; D remains unclear. The sample taken for sequencing was peripheral blood. This receptor was identified in an elderly woman with acute or convalescent COVID-19. The CDR3 DNA is TGTGCCAGCAGCCAAAGGGAGAGGTCACCCCTCCACTTT. It yields the protein CASSQRERSPLHF.